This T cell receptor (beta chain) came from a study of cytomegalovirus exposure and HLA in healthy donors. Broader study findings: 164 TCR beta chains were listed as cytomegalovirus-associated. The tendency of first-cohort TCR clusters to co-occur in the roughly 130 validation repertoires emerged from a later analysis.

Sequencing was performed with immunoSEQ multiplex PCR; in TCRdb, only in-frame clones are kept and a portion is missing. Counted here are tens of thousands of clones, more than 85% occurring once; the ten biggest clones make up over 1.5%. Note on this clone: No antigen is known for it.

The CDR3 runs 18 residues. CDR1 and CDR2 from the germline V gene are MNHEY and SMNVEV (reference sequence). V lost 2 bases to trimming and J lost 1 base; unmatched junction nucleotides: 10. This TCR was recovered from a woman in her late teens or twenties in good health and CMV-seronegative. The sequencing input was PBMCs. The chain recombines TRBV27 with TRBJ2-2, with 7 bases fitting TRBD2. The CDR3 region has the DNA TGTGCCAGCAGTTTAGGGGCTAGCGGCCACCTGAACACCGGGGAGCTGTTTTTT. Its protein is CASSLGASGHLNTGELFF.